A selection of T cell receptor beta chains follows, all from one sample in a study of CD8 T cells in Susac syndrome. Each CDR3 protein gets one entry after TCRdb re-called the immunoSEQ multiplex PCR reads with MiXCR. The sample has over 100,000 distinct CDR3 sequences, around 90% seen once. What was sequenced was CD4+ T cells from PBMCs. The receptors stem from a human donor in good health. CDR3s include the opening cysteine and the closing phenylalanine or tryptophan. The D gene is left open where the match is weak. Size is stated for part of the rows, as once, few or many counts, or as a class when the clone is expanded.

TRBV14	TRBJ2-7	-	-	CASSLQGLYEQYF	TGTGCCAGCAGTCTCCAGGGGCTCTACGAGCAGTACTTC
TRBV4-1	TRBJ1-2	-	-	CASRPSEMRGSNYGYTF	TGCGCCAGCAGGCCTAGTGAGATGAGGGGTTCTAACTATGGCTACACCTTC
TRBV6-5	TRBJ1-5	-	-	CASSYSGGSNQPQHF	TGTGCCAGCAGTTACTCCGGGGGGAGCAATCAGCCCCAGCATTTT
TRBV24-1	TRBJ2-7	TRBD2	-	CATSDPRTSGISQEQYF	TGTGCCACCAGTGACCCTAGGACTAGCGGGATATCACAGGAGCAGTACTTC
TRBV9	TRBJ1-1	-	once	CASGTPDTRGRGDTEAFF	TGTGCCAGCGGAACCCCGGATACGAGGGGTCGAGGGGACACTGAAGCTTTCTTT
TRBV4-3	TRBJ1-2	-	-	CASSQDPGYGYTF	TGCGCCAGCAGCCAAGATCCCGGGTATGGCTACACCTTC
TRBV20-1	TRBJ1-2	-	-	CSDSNSYGYTF	TGCAGTGACAGTAATAGCTATGGCTACACCTTC
TRBV5-1	TRBJ1-2	TRBD1	-	CASSWGRDSGFSDGYTF	TGCGCCAGCAGCTGGGGACGGGACAGTGGATTCTCTGATGGCTACACCTTC
TRBV20-1	TRBJ1-5	-	-	CSALGSAGNQPQHF	TGCAGTGCTCTTGGATCTGCGGGCAATCAGCCCCAGCATTTT
TRBV12-3/TRBV12-4	TRBJ2-1	TRBD1	-	CASRGADRGPYNEQFF	TGTGCCAGCAGAGGCGCCGACAGGGGGCCATACAATGAGCAGTTCTTC
TRBV7-2	TRBJ2-5	-	-	CASSLSRGGETQYF	TGTGCCAGCAGCTTGAGCAGGGGGGGAGAGACCCAGTACTTC
TRBV12-3/TRBV12-4	TRBJ2-3	-	-	CASRQRTRPDTQYF	TGTGCCAGCAGACAAAGGACAAGGCCAGATACGCAGTATTTT
TRBV29-1	TRBJ2-1	-	-	CSVETPYSYNEQFF	TGCAGCGTTGAGACCCCATACTCCTACAATGAGCAGTTCTTC
TRBV30	TRBJ1-4	TRBD1	-	CAWKQGAPGEKLFF	TGTGCCTGGAAACAGGGGGCGCCTGGTGAAAAACTGTTTTTT
TRBV20-1	TRBJ1-2	-	-	CSARLYNMQVSNYGYTF	TGCAGTGCTAGATTGTATAATATGCAGGTCTCTAACTATGGCTACACCTTC
TRBV14	TRBJ2-1	-	-	CASSQDVGLSNEQFF	TGTGCCAGCAGCCAAGATGTGGGCCTCTCCAATGAGCAGTTCTTC
TRBV5-1	TRBJ2-3	TRBD2	-	CASSLAGGAGALTDTQYF	TGCGCCAGCAGCTTGGCCGGGGGAGCGGGGGCCCTCACAGATACGCAGTATTTT
TRBV7-2	TRBJ2-5	TRBD2	-	CASSPTSGTRGTQYF	TGTGCCAGCAGCCCGACTAGCGGCACCCGAGGGACCCAGTACTTC
TRBV5-1	TRBJ2-7	-	-	CASSLRDMVRGEQYF	TGCGCCAGCAGCCTACGGGACATGGTTCGGGGCGAGCAGTACTTC
TRBV30	TRBJ1-1	-	-	CTWTQLWGSTEAFF	TGTACCTGGACCCAGCTGTGGGGTAGCACTGAAGCTTTCTTT
TRBV7-9	TRBJ1-2	-	-	CASSSRQAAGYGYTF	TGTGCCAGCAGCTCTCGACAGGCCGCGGGCTATGGCTACACCTTC
TRBV7-2	TRBJ1-1	-	-	CASRRTENTEAFF	TGTGCCAGCAGGAGGACAGAGAACACTGAAGCTTTCTTT
TRBV12-3/TRBV12-4	TRBJ2-1	-	-	CASSLLGGSEQFF	TGTGCCAGCAGTTTGTTGGGGGGCAGTGAGCAGTTCTTC